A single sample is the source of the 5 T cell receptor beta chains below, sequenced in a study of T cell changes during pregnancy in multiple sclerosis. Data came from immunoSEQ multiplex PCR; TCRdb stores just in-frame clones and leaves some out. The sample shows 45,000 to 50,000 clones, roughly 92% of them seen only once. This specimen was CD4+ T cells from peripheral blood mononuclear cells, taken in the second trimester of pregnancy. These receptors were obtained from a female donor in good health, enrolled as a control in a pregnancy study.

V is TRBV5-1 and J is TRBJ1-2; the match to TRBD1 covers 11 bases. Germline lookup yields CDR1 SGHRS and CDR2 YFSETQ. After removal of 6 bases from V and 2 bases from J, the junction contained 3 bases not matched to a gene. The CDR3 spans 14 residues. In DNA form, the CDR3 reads TGCGCCAGCACCGGACAGGGGGCAAACTATGGCTACACCTTC. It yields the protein CASTGQGANYGYTF.

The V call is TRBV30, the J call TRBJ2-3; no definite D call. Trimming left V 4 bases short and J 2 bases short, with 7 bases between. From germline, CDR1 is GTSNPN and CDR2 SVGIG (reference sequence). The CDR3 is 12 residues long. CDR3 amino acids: CAWTFFTDTQYF. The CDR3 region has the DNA TGTGCCTGGACCTTTTTCACAGATACGCAGTATTTT.

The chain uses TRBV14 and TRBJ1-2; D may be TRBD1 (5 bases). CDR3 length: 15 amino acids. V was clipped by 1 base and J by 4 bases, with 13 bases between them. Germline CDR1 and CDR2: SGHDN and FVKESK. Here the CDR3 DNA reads TGTGCCAGCAGCCAAGGGGGCGGCATAGCCTATGGCTACACCTTC. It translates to CASSQGGGIAYGYTF.

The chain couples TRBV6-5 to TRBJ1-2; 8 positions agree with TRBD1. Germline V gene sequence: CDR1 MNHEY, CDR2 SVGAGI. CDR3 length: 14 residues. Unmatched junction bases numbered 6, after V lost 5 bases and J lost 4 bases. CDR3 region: CASSPQGASYGYTF. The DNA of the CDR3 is TGTGCCAGCAGTCCCCAGGGGGCAAGCTATGGCTACACCTTC.

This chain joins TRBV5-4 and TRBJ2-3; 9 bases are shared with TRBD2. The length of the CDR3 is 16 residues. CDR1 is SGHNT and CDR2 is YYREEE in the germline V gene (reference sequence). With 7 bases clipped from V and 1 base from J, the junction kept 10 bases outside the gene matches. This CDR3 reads CASHIAGDRGTDTQYF. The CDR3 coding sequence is TGTGCCAGCCACATAGCGGGGGACCGGGGCACAGATACGCAGTATTTT.